This TCR beta chain originates from a study of blood T cell repertoires in COVID-19. J was trimmed by 4 bases and V by 8 bases; bases with no gene match: 5. Per germline, CDR1 SGDLS and CDR2 YYNGEE. This CDR3 has 14 residues. Seattle patients were enrolled while actively infected and followed longitudinally. Using immunoSEQ multiplex PCR, the repertoire was profiled, and TCRdb retains in-frame clones only, with some absent. The sample lists 200,000 to 250,000 clones, around 86% occurring once. The sample was peripheral blood. The sequence was collected from a woman between 65 and 79 years old with COVID-19, enrolled during active disease. The chain employs TRBV9 and TRBJ2-2, with 10 bases that match TRBD2. CDR3 region: CASRGLAPTGELFF. The DNA for the CDR3 is TGTGCCAGTAGGGGACTAGCGCCCACCGGGGAGCTGTTTTTT.